Listed here is a single T cell receptor beta chain. This clone was picked up a small number of times. Its antigen is not yet known. Base qualities are not at hand, and no much larger clone is one base apart. Library creation used the immunoSEQ multiplex PCR assay. RNA was extracted from all samples and reverse transcribed into cDNA, which served as template for TCR sequencing. SuperScript III was used to make first-strand cDNA, primed with a 2:1 mix of oligo-dT and random hexamers. A synthetic immune receptor repertoire was used to measure amplification bias, and any remaining bias was corrected computationally. Per the authors' processing: After raw reads were preprocessed to remove errors, the CDR3 was defined following IMGT conventions as running from the conserved cysteine to phenylalanine. Clonality was computed as 1 minus the Shannon entropy, with the entropy normalized by log2 of the number of productive unique TCRs. Whether scalp clones were CD4 or CD8 was inferred by matching scalp TCRbeta sequences against CD4 and CD8 repertoires sorted from blood. TCRdb re-hosts the immuneACCESS table, in-frame sequences only. Its copies lack some clones; in the studies checked, an unresolved V gene accounts for under half of them, and the cause for the rest is not known. Clone size and the V and J calls come from that table; the DNA yielded D and trimming. Here the sample has about 220,000 clones; under 75% occur a single time. Around 1.5% of the sample lies in the top ten.

The CDR3 runs 15 amino acids, cysteine and phenylalanine included. CDR3 DNA only is kept here, 45 bases in frame from base 1. Ends trimmed: V by 5 bases, J by 3 bases; bases unmatched to a gene: 4. For CDR1 and CDR2, the germline V gene lists MDHEN and SYDVKM. This specimen belongs to a study of CD8+ T cells in alopecia areata (dated by TCRdb to the late 2010s). Background on the whole study: Treated patients were enrolled in an open-label pilot trial of oral tofacitinib, 5 to 10 mg twice daily, for moderate-to-severe alopecia areata. To study T cell clonal expansion in alopecia areata, the researchers applied high-throughput TCRbeta sequencing to both the C3H/HeJ mouse model and human patients. Clonality in the scalp was compared among normal scalp (n=4), patchy alopecia areata scalp (n=8), and alopecia totalis/universalis scalp (n=8). The SALT score, which quantifies the percentage of affected scalp surface area, was used to measure disease severity in treated patients. RNA was extracted with the PAXgene miRNA kit for fixed scalp, the miRNeasy kit for PBMCs, and the RNeasy kit for mouse skin. Biopsies were taken from tofacitinib-treated patients at baseline and at 4 and 24 weeks of treatment, and a later scalp biopsy was taken in several of the tofacitinib-treated patients. Human TCRbeta sequencing covered scalp tissue and sorted CD4+ and CD8+ peripheral blood T cells from patchy and totalis/universalis alopecia areata patients and healthy controls. TCRbeta CDR3 regions were amplified by immunoSEQ multiplex PCR with 35 Vbeta forward and 13 Jbeta reverse primers. Patients stayed on tofacitinib for 6 to 18 months and then had 6 months of follow-up off drug so that delayed response and recurrence could be assessed. The study at large found these results: TCR sequences shared between patients were less clear than in mice, possibly partly because of HLA diversity in the patient population. Scalp TCR repertoire analysis is complicated because resident alphabeta T cells in normal human skin are also sequenced, whereas mouse skin is dominated by gammadelta T cells. Scalp clonality and the number of expanded CD8+ clones among the top 100 scalp clones were significantly decreased by tofacitinib. Compared with normal scalp, lesional scalp had higher clonality and more expanded CD8+ clones, particularly in alopecia totalis/universalis, a pattern that suggests antigenic drive. Many expanded lesional clones persisted in scalp and blood during tofacitinib treatment, which may partly explain relapse after stopping treatment. The treated cohort was small, with a single nonresponder, so links between baseline CD8+ expansion and response need larger studies.

The time point label, as the study defines it: roughly 27 days on oral tofacitinib. In the paper's terms, the treatment or condition label means: oral pan-JAK inhibitor, 5-10 mg twice daily. Peripheral blood and lesional scalp punch biopsies were obtained from patients with alopecia areata. PBMCs were isolated by density centrifugation and stained for CD3, CD4 and CD8, and CD4+ and CD8+ T cells were sorted on a FACSAria. The sample here was CD4+ T cells sorted from blood, taken at week 4, from a patient treated with tofacitinib. This TCR derives from a human donor with alopecia areata. The chain employs TRBV28 and TRBJ2-6, and TRBD2 aligns with 7 junction nucleotides. The DNA is TGTGCCAGCAGTCTAGGGAGGGTTGGGGCCAACGTCCTGACTTTC. Its amino acids are CASSLGRVGANVLTF.